A single sample is the source of the 28 T cell receptor beta chains below, sequenced in a study of blood T cell repertoires in COVID-19. Here immunoSEQ multiplex PCR was the method, and the copy in TCRdb shows in-frame clones only, minus some. The data show 200,000 to 250,000 clones, approximately 88% seen once. The sequencing input was PBMCs or T cells enriched from blood (not recorded which). These receptors originate from a woman between 25 and 40 years old who had been exposed to COVID-19.

The chain carries TRBV18 and TRBJ1-6, with D possibly TRBD1 on 5 matching bases. The CDR3 loop spans 14 amino acids. Germline lookup yields CDR1 KGHSH and CDR2 LQKENI. The V and J ends lost 2 bases and 10 bases respectively, with 12 bases between them. This CDR3 is CASSPGQGESPLHF. CDR3 coding DNA: TGTGCCAGCTCACCAGGGCAGGGTGAATCACCCCTCCACTTT.

The V gene is TRBV2, the J gene TRBJ2-2, with TRBD1 matching 10 bases. The CDR3 length is 16 residues. CDR1 and CDR2 from the germline V gene are SNHLY and FYNNEI. V was pared by 6 bases and J by 2 bases, with 6 bases of the junction left unmatched. Here the CDR3 DNA reads TGTGCCAGCAGAGATGGGACAGGGGCAAACACCGGGGAGCTGTTTTTT. It specifies CASRDGTGANTGELFF.

The chain carries TRBV4-1 and TRBJ1-5; D is ambiguous. This CDR3 spans 16 amino acids. Germline CDR1 reads MGHRA; CDR2 reads YSYEKL. Trimming cost V 0 bases and J 5 bases, with 14 bases left between them. CDR3 nucleotides: TGCGCCAGCAGCCAAGACGGGTCAGTCGGGGATCAGCCCCAGCATTTT. Translated: CASSQDGSVGDQPQHF.

The CDR3 protein is CASSIQRYNEQFF. The CDR3 nucleotides are TGTGCCAGTAGTATTCAGAGGTACAATGAGCAGTTCTTC. This sequence joins TRBV19 and TRBJ2-1, with D unclear. Germline V gene sequence: CDR1 LNHDA, CDR2 SQIVND (reference sequence). Trimming removed 3 bases at V and 4 bases at J, with 7 bases between. There are 13 residues in the CDR3.

The gene calls are TRBV2 and TRBJ2-7; 7 bases map to TRBD2. CDR1 is SNHLY and CDR2 is FYNNEI in the germline V gene. Trimming at V came to 1 base and at J to 1 base, leaving 1 base not matched to a gene. The CDR3 spans 14 residues. The CDR3 spells CASSEGGSSYEQYF. The CDR3 bases are TGTGCCAGCAGTGAAGGCGGGAGTTCCTACGAGCAGTACTTC. Variable domain in full (rest from reference TRBV2 and TRBJ2-7): EPEVTQTPSHQVTQMGQEVILRCVPISNHLYFYWYRQILGQKVEFLVSFYNNEISEKSEIFDDQFSVERPDGSNFTLKIRSTKLEDSAMYFCASSEGGSSYEQYFGPGTRLTVT.

This chain joins TRBV6-1 and TRBJ1-2; no reliable D call. V lost 3 bases and J lost 1, with 6 bases in between. This CDR3 contains 13 residues. Germline V gene lookup returns CDR1 MNHNS and CDR2 SASEGT. DNA of the CDR3: TGTGCCAGCAGTGACAGCGTTAACTATGGCTACACCTTC. Its translation: CASSDSVNYGYTF.

This clone was found once. The V gene is TRBV18, the J gene TRBJ2-7; D is perhaps TRBD1 (5 bases). The CDR3 extends over 14 amino acids. Deletions cut 3 bases from V and 3 bases from J, with 12 bases between. Germline V gives CDR1 KGHSH, CDR2 LQKENI. CDR3 loop: CASSPGRADYEQYF. DNA for the CDR3: TGTGCCAGCTCACCGGGGCGCGCGGACTACGAGCAGTACTTC.

This clone appeared a single time. Here the CDR3 reads CAISEGRAEAFF. In nucleotides, the CDR3 is TGTGCCATCAGTGAGGGGAGAGCTGAAGCTTTCTTT. The V and J genes are TRBV10-3 and TRBJ1-1; D not resolved. Germline lookup yields CDR1 ENHRY and CDR2 SYGVKD. The V end lost 2 bases, the J end lost 6 bases, and 7 bases lay between the germline ends. There are 12 residues in the CDR3.

The chain links TRBV5-5 to TRBJ1-3; tentatively, D is TRBD1 (6 bases). The V gene's germline CDR1 is SGHKS and CDR2 YYEKEE (reference sequence). CDR3 size: 15 residues. The germline V and J ends were trimmed by 3 bases and 0 bases, with 10 bases remaining between them. CDR3 bases: TGTGCCAGCAGCTCGGGACATAGCTCTGGAAACACCATATATTTT. Protein sequence: CASSSGHSSGNTIYF.

The V gene is TRBV2, the J gene TRBJ2-3; no reliable D call. V lost 5 bases to trimming and J lost 4 bases, with 7 bases between them. The CDR3 totals 12 residues. Germline loops: CDR1 SNHLY, CDR2 FYNNEI. This CDR3 reads CASSLEPDTQYF. CDR3 nucleotide sequence: TGTGCCAGCAGTTTAGAGCCAGATACGCAGTATTTT.

In its sample, this clone was seen a few times. The chain recombines TRBV7-9 with TRBJ2-2; D call uncertain. Trimming removed 7 bases from V and 6 bases from J, with 6 bases in between. This CDR3 contains 11 residues. The germline V gene has CDR1 SEHNR and CDR2 FQNEAQ (reference sequence). CDR3 coding DNA: TGTGCCAGCACAGCCGCCGGGGAGCTGTTTTTT. Protein sequence: CASTAAGELFF.

V gene TRBV5-1 combines with J gene TRBJ2-3; 16 positions agree with TRBD2. The germline V gene encodes CDR1 SGHRS and CDR2 YFSETQ. This CDR3 has 20 residues. Germline trimming cut 4 bases from V and 2 bases from J; bases unmatched to any gene: 13. The CDR3 loop is CASSTPGLAGGPRYTDTQYF. CDR3 bases: TGCGCCAGCAGCACCCCGGGACTAGCGGGAGGGCCTCGGTACACAGATACGCAGTATTTT.

The chain combines TRBV27 with TRBJ2-1; 7 bases line up with TRBD1. Germline V gives CDR1 MNHEY, CDR2 SMNVEV (reference sequence). Trimming removed 6 bases from V and 5 bases from J; junction bases left unmatched: 10. The CDR3 is made up of 15 amino acids. CDR3 protein: CASSTRDSRDNEQFF. Here the CDR3 DNA reads TGTGCCAGCAGCACCCGGGACAGTCGAGACAATGAGCAGTTCTTC.

The rearrangement links TRBV19 to TRBJ2-7; D is possibly TRBD1 (5 bases). Deletions cut 3 bases from V and 6 bases from J, with 18 bases between. Germline assignment: CDR1 LNHDA and CDR2 SQIVND (reference sequence). This CDR3 is built from 15 residues. This chain's CDR3 is CASSMITQGAVEQYF. The CDR3 DNA sequence: TGTGCCAGTAGTATGATCACACAAGGGGCGGTCGAGCAGTACTTC.

The CDR3 nucleotides are TGTGCCAGCAGCGTAGTGGGGGCGTATGGAAACACCATATATTTT. Its translation is CASSVVGAYGNTIYF. The chain recombines TRBV9 with TRBJ1-3; a possible D gene is TRBD1 (6 bases). Germline lookup yields CDR1 SGDLS and CDR2 YYNGEE. The CDR3 sequence is 15 residues long. V was shortened by 0 bases and J by 3 bases, with 10 bases between the two germline ends.

The chain recombines TRBV5-1 with TRBJ1-2; D is unresolved. Looked up from germline, CDR1 is SGHRS and CDR2 is YFSETQ. The V end was cut by 0 bases, the J end by 4 bases, with 13 bases between. The CDR3 spans 15 residues. The DNA for the CDR3 is TGCGCCAGCAGCTTGGCCATGGGCGCATCCTATGGCTACACCTTC. Translated: CASSLAMGASYGYTF.

This rearrangement joins TRBV28 to TRBJ2-3; D may be TRBD2 (6 bases). This CDR3 is built from 16 residues. Germline V lookup: CDR1 MDHEN, CDR2 SYDVKM. V shed 5 bases and J shed 4 bases, with 19 bases lying between them. CDR3 protein: CASSARDFKRSDTQYF. The CDR3 DNA sequence: TGTGCCAGCAGTGCTCGGGACTTTAAAAGATCAGATACGCAGTATTTT.

The chain employs TRBV12-5 and TRBJ2-7; TRBD2 agrees at 12 bases. After removal of 6 bases from V and 7 bases from J, the junction contained 10 bases not matched to a gene. The germline CDR1 and CDR2 sequences are LGHNT and FRNRAP. CDR3 length equals 15 residues. CDR3 bases: TGTGCTAGTGGCCCTAGCGGGAGGGCCTTTTTAGAGCAGTACTTC. Translation: CASGPSGRAFLEQYF. Drawing the rest from reference TRBV12-5 and TRBJ2-7, the complete variable domain is DARVTQTPRHKVTEMGQEVTMRCQPILGHNTVFWYRQTMMQGLELLAYFRNRAPLDDSGMPKDRFSAEMPDATLATLKIQPSEPRDSAVYFCASGPSGRAFLEQYFGPGTRLTVT.

This clone was recorded a few times. CDR3 in DNA: TGTGCCAGCAGCCTCTCCGGGACTAGCGCCTACGAGCAGTACTTC. It encodes CASSLSGTSAYEQYF. The chain is built from TRBV5-6 and TRBJ2-7; the match to TRBD2 covers 10 bases. The germline CDR1 and CDR2 sequences are SGHDT and YYEEEE. The CDR3 contains 15 residues. The V and J ends lost 4 bases and 2 bases, in that order; junction bases with no gene match: 6. Filled out from reference TRBV5-6 and TRBJ2-7, the complete variable domain reads DAGVTQSPTHLIKTRGQQVTLRCSPKSGHDTVSWYQQALGQGPQFIFQYYEEEERQRGNFPDRFSGHQFPNYSSELNVNALLLGDSALYLCASSLSGTSAYEQYFGPGTRLTVT.

This clone was seen a few times. Other DNA sequences in this sample translate to the same CDR3. V gene TRBV3-1 (or the pseudogene TRBV3-2) combines with J gene TRBJ1-2; tentatively, D is TRBD1 (6 bases). CDR3 length equals 13 residues. V shed 1 base and J shed 5 bases, with 8 bases lying between them. From germline, CDR1 is LGHDT and CDR2 YNNKEL (reference sequence). The CDR3 here is CASSQGQGYGYTF. The DNA of the CDR3 is TGTGCCAGCAGCCAAGGCCAGGGGTATGGCTACACCTTC.

V usage is TRBV11-1 and J usage is TRBJ2-1; no clear D gene. Deletions cut 4 bases from V and 4 bases from J, with 11 bases between. This CDR3 comprises 14 residues. The germline V gene encodes CDR1 SGHAT and CDR2 FQDESV (reference sequence). The CDR3 loop is CASSSSGSYNEQFF. As DNA, the CDR3 is TGTGCCAGCAGCTCGTCCGGGTCTTACAATGAGCAGTTCTTC. Filled out from reference TRBV11-1 and TRBJ2-1, the complete variable domain reads EAEVAQSPRYKITEKSQAVAFWCDPISGHATLYWYRQILGQGPELLVQFQDESVVDDSQLPKDRFSAERLKGVDSTLKIQPAELGDSAMYLCASSSSGSYNEQFFGPGTRLTVL.

The chain recombines TRBV11-2 with TRBJ1-1; D remains unclear. The CDR3 sequence is 14 residues long. Trimming took off 5 bases at V and 4 bases at J, with 14 bases between the two ends. Germline V gene data show CDR1 as SGHAT and CDR2 as FQNNGV. This CDR3 reads CASSREAIATEAFF. For the CDR3, the DNA is TGTGCCAGCAGCCGGGAGGCCATCGCCACTGAAGCTTTCTTT. Based on the CDR3 plus reference TRBV11-2 and TRBJ1-1, the full variable domain is EAGVAQSPRYKIIEKRQSVAFWCNPISGHATLYWYQQILGQGPKLLIQFQNNGVVDDSQLPKDRFSAERLKGVDSTLKIQPAKLEDSAVYLCASSREAIATEAFFGQGTRLTVV.

This chain links TRBV4-1 with TRBJ1-1; 12 nucleotides align to TRBD1. Germline V gene sequence: CDR1 MGHRA, CDR2 YSYEKL. The CDR3 has 22 amino acids. The trim removed 1 base at V and 0 bases at J, leaving 18 bases unmatched. The CDR3 DNA follows: TGCGCCAGCAGCCAAGCGACCGTAGGGACAGGGGGCAGATCCCGGGTGAACACTGAAGCTTTCTTT. This sequence encodes CASSQATVGTGGRSRVNTEAFF.

V usage is TRBV28 and J usage is TRBJ1-1; TRBD1 matches 9 bases. V dropped 7 bases and J dropped 5; count of bases not matched to a gene: 5. This CDR3 is 13 amino acids long. Germline V gene sequence: CDR1 MDHEN, CDR2 SYDVKM. The CDR3 here is CASTTGGRTEAFF. The CDR3 DNA reads TGTGCCAGCACCACAGGGGGCCGAACTGAAGCTTTCTTT.

This sequence joins TRBV28 and TRBJ1-1; a weak D match, TRBD1 (5 bases). Per the germline V gene, CDR1 is MDHEN and CDR2 is SYDVKM. This CDR3 has 14 residues. V was pared by 7 bases and J by 11 bases, with 23 bases between. CDR3 sequence (DNA): TGTGCCAGCACCACCAAGGGGCCGAGACTCGGGGCTTTCTTT. It yields the protein CASTTKGPRLGAFF.

This clone occurred a few times. This chain joins TRBV19 and TRBJ1-5, with TRBD1 matching 7 bases. The CDR3 sequence is 16 residues long. Germline loops: CDR1 LNHDA, CDR2 SQIVND (reference sequence). The junction had 10 bases not matched to a gene; V was cut back by 7 bases and J by 1 base. The chain's CDR3 is CASTPKGGQSNQPQHF. CDR3 nucleotides: TGTGCCAGTACCCCGAAGGGGGGACAGAGCAATCAGCCCCAGCATTTT. The whole variable domain, filled in from reference TRBV19 and TRBJ1-5, reads DGGITQSPKYLFRKEGQNVTLSCEQNLNHDAMYWYRQDPGQGLRLIYYSQIVNDFQKGDIAEGYSVSREKKESFPLTVTSAQKNPTAFYLCASTPKGGQSNQPQHFGDGTRLSIL.

The J gene is TRBJ2-1, the V gene TRBV28; the match to TRBD1 covers 10 bases. V lost 3 bases and J lost 11; bases outside the gene matches: 7. This CDR3 has 14 residues. Germline loops: CDR1 MDHEN, CDR2 SYDVKM. The CDR3 region has the DNA TGTGCCAGCAGTTTCGACAGGGGGCTTAAGAAGCAGTTCTTC. This sequence encodes CASSFDRGLKKQFF.

The genes are TRBV5-1 and TRBJ1-2; D not resolved. CDR3 length: 13 amino acids. Trimming stripped 7 bases from V and 8 bases from J, with 18 bases between. Germline V gene data show CDR1 as SGHRS and CDR2 as YFSETQ. CDR3 coding DNA: TGCGCCAGCGGCGCCCTCCGGGGTGGAGGCTACACCTTC. Residues: CASGALRGGGYTF.